This T cell receptor (beta chain) was sequenced in a study of T cell responses to AZD1222 COVID-19 vaccine. Libraries were prepared by immunoSEQ multiplex PCR; TCRdb keeps only in-frame clonotypes and omits some of them. The data contain fewer than 200,000 clones, roughly 89% of them seen just once; the ten biggest clones take up 1.6%. Study conclusions and caveats: Only after the peak T cell response were repertoires sampled. Nearly half of spike-specific TCRs reportedly target unmutated variant regions.

With respect to this clone: Its antigen is still unknown.

The clonotype comes from an adult in good health. The specimen was peripheral blood, collected on day 0 of AZD1222 vaccination.

CDR3 in DNA: TGTGCCAGTAGTCGGACTAGCTCCCCGGTTGAGCAGTTCTTC. Translation: CASSRTSSPVEQFF. The chain combines TRBV19 with TRBJ2-1; 8 nucleotides agree with TRBD2. This CDR3 is 14 amino acids long. Germline V CDR1 and CDR2: LNHDA, SQIVND (reference sequence). Losses at the gene ends were 5 bases for V and 9 bases for J; bases not matched to a gene: 9.